This is a list of T cell receptor beta chains from one sample in a study of CD8 T cells in Susac syndrome. TCRdb reprocessed the immunoSEQ multiplex PCR reads with MiXCR, giving one entry per CDR3 protein. The data hold about 400,000 distinct CDR3 sequences, with about 85% observed a single time. Sequences were obtained from CD8+ T cells from PBMCs. These receptor sequences come from a human donor with multiple sclerosis. Both conserved end residues are part of each CDR3. The order of the fields is J gene, V gene, CDR3 length, clone size, D gene, CDR3 DNA, CDR3 protein. D genes are given only for firm matches. The size of a clone is reported for some rows only, either as once, few or many, or as a class for expanded clones.

J: TRBJ2-7
V: TRBV6-1
length: 15
size: NA
D: NA
DNA: TGTGCCAGCAGTGACTGGGGGCAGGGGACCTACGAGCAGTACTTC
CDR3: CASSDWGQGTYEQYF

J: TRBJ2-2
V: TRBV7-9
length: 16
size: NA
D: TRBD2
DNA: TGTGCCAGCAGCTTAGAGGCTAGCGGGGACACCGGGGAGCTGTTTTTT
CDR3: CASSLEASGDTGELFF

J: TRBJ2-1
V: TRBV9
length: 15
size: NA
D: NA
DNA: TGTGCCAGCAGCGTAGCTTGGCTAGTTGGGAATGAGCAGTTCTTC
CDR3: CASSVAWLVGNEQFF

J: TRBJ2-7
V: TRBV27
length: 14
size: NA
D: NA
DNA: TGTGCCAGCAGGCAACGATATGGCTCCTACGAGCAGTACTTC
CDR3: CASRQRYGSYEQYF

J: TRBJ2-5
V: TRBV29-1
length: 12
size: NA
D: NA
DNA: TGCAGCGTTGCTTTGGGAGGAGAGACCCAGTACTTC
CDR3: CSVALGGETQYF

J: TRBJ2-1
V: TRBV4-1
length: 16
size: NA
D: TRBD1
DNA: TGCGCCAGCAGCCAGGAGGACAGGGACTCCTACAATGAGCAGTTCTTC
CDR3: CASSQEDRDSYNEQFF

J: TRBJ1-5
V: TRBV27
length: 15
size: NA
D: NA
DNA: TGTGCCAGCAGTTTATATCAGGCATGGGATCAGCCCCAGCATTTT
CDR3: CASSLYQAWDQPQHF

J: TRBJ1-5
V: TRBV27
length: 14
size: NA
D: NA
DNA: TGTGCCAGCAGTCTCAACGGGGGCAATCAGCCCCAGCATTTT
CDR3: CASSLNGGNQPQHF

J: TRBJ2-3
V: TRBV20-1
length: 18
size: NA
D: TRBD1
DNA: TGCAGTGCCTACTTTTACCCCAACCGGGACAGGGCGGAAGATACGCAGTATTTT
CDR3: CSAYFYPNRDRAEDTQYF

J: TRBJ2-7
V: TRBV7-8
length: 14
size: once
D: NA
DNA: TGTGCCAGCAGCTTCCCAGGGGGAGGCAACGAGCAGTACTTC
CDR3: CASSFPGGGNEQYF

J: TRBJ2-7
V: TRBV12-3/TRBV12-4
length: 13
size: once
D: NA
DNA: TGTGCCAGCAGTTCCGGACTCCACTACGAGCAGTACTTC
CDR3: CASSSGLHYEQYF